This T cell receptor beta chain was observed in a study of identical twins. Study-level findings and limits: The study based its conclusions on cross-sectional statistical analysis and did not follow the same donors. Clonotypes of the beta chain that were abundant in cord blood carried fewer insertions (memory repertoires showed none).

The CDR3 totals 14 residues. V gave up 4 bases and J gave up 5 bases; unmatched junction bases: 6. Germline V gives CDR1 LGHDT, CDR2 YNNKEL (reference sequence). This clonotype occurred many times. The antigen is undetermined. The authors used template switching to add a universal primer site and gave cDNA unique molecular identifiers. From the 5' RACE reads, TCRdb called clonotypes with MiXCR, one entry per CDR3 protein. The table lists about 890,000 distinct CDR3 sequences, around an eighth of them singletons. These data also formed part of another study, on yellow fever vaccine responses in identical twins. That publication notes: Among the twins, the vaccine T cell response reportedly seemed partly convergent and partly personalized.

The TCR originated in a woman aged 18-29 years in good health. The sample consisted of PBMCs. The chain employs TRBV3-1 and TRBJ1-1; 8 nucleotides match TRBD1. In DNA form, the CDR3 reads TGTGCCAGCAGCCTGCAGGGGGCGAGGACTGAAGCTTTCTTT. Protein: CASSLQGARTEAFF.